These 3 T cell receptor beta chains share one sample of origin, sequenced in a study of technical replicates of blood from several donors. Some clones are missing from TCRdb's copy, which holds only in-frame ones; the method was immunoSEQ multiplex PCR. The sample consists of about 97,000 clones, around 96% of them appearing once. The material sequenced was T cells isolated from PBMCs. The source of these receptors is a human donor in good health.

The chain joins TRBV25-1 to TRBJ2-1; 9 bases match TRBD2. With 2 bases clipped from V and 6 bases from J, the junction kept 5 bases outside the gene matches. The germline V gene has CDR1 MGHDK and CDR2 SYGVNS. The CDR3 is 15 residues long. CDR3 loop: CASSEEREVSNEQFF. CDR3 in DNA: TGTGCCAGCAGTGAAGAGCGGGAGGTGTCCAATGAGCAGTTCTTC.

The rearrangement links TRBV18 to TRBJ2-5; D not certain. The germline V gene encodes CDR1 KGHSH and CDR2 LQKENI. The CDR3 loop spans 12 amino acids. The V end was cut by 2 bases, the J end by 7 bases, with 8 bases between. Here the CDR3 reads CASSPTSPTQYF. CDR3 bases: TGTGCCAGCTCACCAACATCCCCGACCCAGTACTTC.

This chain joins TRBV5-1 and TRBJ2-2; tentatively, D is TRBD2 (5 bases). The CDR3 spans 14 residues. V was shortened by 4 bases and J by 0 bases, with 7 bases between the two germline ends. CDR1 SGHRS and CDR2 YFSETQ come from the germline V gene. In nucleotides, the CDR3 is TGCGCCAGCAGCGACTATGCGAACACCGGGGAGCTGTTTTTT. It translates to CASSDYANTGELFF.